The 31 T cell receptor beta chains listed next were all sequenced from one sample in a study of shared clonotypes between healthy human individuals (dated by TCRdb to 2020 to 2021). Preparation of the library involved the immunoSEQ multiplex PCR assay. In TCRdb, the immuneACCESS table is reduced to in-frame sequences with V and J assigned. These tables do not hold every clone; where another copy was compared, an unresolved V gene accounts for under half, and the others remain unexplained. In this sample the table shows 640,000 or so clones, 60% to 80% of which occur a single time. About 1.8% of the sample is held by the ten biggest clonotypes. The source material was memory CD4+ T cells sorted from blood. The meaning of the sample's cell subset or site label: CD45RA-negative fraction. These receptors were collected from a woman in her 30s in good health.

This rearrangement joins TRBV5-1 to TRBJ2-7; D possibly corresponds to TRBD1 (5 bases). This CDR3 is 14 amino acids long. Germline lookup yields CDR1 SGHRS and CDR2 YFSETQ. The ends were cut back, 0 bases at V and 3 bases at J, with 10 bases in the middle. In nucleotides, the CDR3 is TGCGCCAGCAGCTTGGGACAGACCGTCTACGAGCAGTACTTC. It specifies CASSLGQTVYEQYF.

Only a few counts were recorded for this clone. The V and J genes are TRBV6-1 and TRBJ1-3; D gene uncertain. This CDR3 has 14 amino acids. Trimming removed 8 bases at V and 0 bases at J, with 11 bases between. From germline, CDR1 is MNHNS and CDR2 SASEGT. The CDR3 here is CASGQADSGNTIYF. DNA of the CDR3: TGTGCCAGCGGCCAGGCTGACTCTGGAAACACCATATATTTT.

The chain carries TRBV7-9 and TRBJ1-1; TRBD1 is a possible D gene (6 bases). Germline values: CDR1 SEHNR, CDR2 FQNEAQ (reference sequence). Trimming took off 6 bases at V and 2 bases at J, with 16 bases between the two ends. The CDR3 is made up of 15 amino acids. CDR3 amino acids: CASSPPRTDNTEAFF. CDR3 DNA: TGTGCCAGCAGTCCTCCCCGGACAGATAACACTGAAGCTTTCTTT.

The chain links TRBV7-3 to TRBJ2-7; no firm D call. Per the germline V gene, CDR1 is SGHTA and CDR2 is FQGTGA. V dropped 2 bases and J dropped 3 bases, with 14 bases sitting between them. This CDR3 spans 15 amino acids. CDR3 amino acids: CASSLGGGEVYEQYF. In nucleotides, the CDR3 is TGTGCCAGCAGCTTAGGTGGTGGTGAAGTCTACGAGCAGTACTTC.

This clone was counted many times. The chain uses TRBV6-5 and TRBJ2-5; 9 bases are shared with TRBD2. The CDR3 spans 15 residues. V shed 0 bases and J 9 bases; nucleotides not matched to a gene: 8. The germline gives CDR1 MNHEY, CDR2 SVGAGI. The CDR3 protein is CASSYSTLAGTAQYF. CDR3 sequence (DNA): TGTGCCAGCAGTTACTCGACGCTAGCGGGAACGGCCCAGTACTTC.

The chain uses TRBV11-1 and TRBJ2-5, with no clear D. The CDR3 has 12 residues. Between the trimmed V and J ends, which lost 6 bases and 1 base, there was a span of 6 bases. Looked up from germline, CDR1 is SGHAT and CDR2 is FQDESV (reference sequence). CDR3 DNA: TGTGCCAGCAGTCGGTCCCAAGAGACCCAGTACTTC. Its protein is CASSRSQETQYF.

There are a few counts of this clone. CDR3 in DNA: TGCGCCAGCAGCAAGAAGCGTCGAGAGACCCAGTACTTC. This encodes CASSKKRRETQYF. J is TRBJ2-5 and V is TRBV5-1; D not resolved. V lost 4 bases and J lost 4, with 11 bases in between. This CDR3 has 13 amino acids. Germline values: CDR1 SGHRS, CDR2 YFSETQ.

The V gene is TRBV6-5, the J gene TRBJ1-5; D gene ambiguous. Germline values: CDR1 MNHEY, CDR2 SVGAGI. The CDR3 extends over 14 amino acids. V shed 3 bases and J shed 5 bases, with 11 bases lying between them. The CDR3 here is CASSYRTGDQPQHF. In nucleotides, the CDR3 is TGTGCCAGCAGTTATCGGACTGGAGATCAGCCCCAGCATTTT.

V and J are TRBV27 and TRBJ1-5; no reliable D call. Germline values: CDR1 MNHEY, CDR2 SMNVEV (reference sequence). CDR3 length equals 14 residues. Trimming stripped 2 bases from V and 7 bases from J, with 12 bases between. CDR3 DNA sequence: TGTGCCAGCAGTTTAGTTCCGGGCGACCAGCCCCAGCATTTT. Translated, it gives CASSLVPGDQPQHF.

The chain links TRBV19 to TRBJ2-2; 9 positions match TRBD2. The CDR3 contains 15 residues. The ends lost 2 bases at V and 8 bases at J; junction bases unmatched: 6. CDR1 and CDR2 (germline): LNHDA, SQIVND (reference sequence). DNA of the CDR3: TGTGCCAGTAGTATATTTGCTAGCGGGACGGGGGAGCTGTTTTTT. Its protein is CASSIFASGTGELFF.

This clone has a count of ten or more. The V and J genes are TRBV7-2 and TRBJ2-5; TRBD2 might be the D (5 bases). The length of the CDR3 is 14 residues. CDR1 and CDR2 (germline): SGHTA, FQGNSA. Trimming took off 4 bases at V and 11 bases at J, with 20 bases between the two ends. The CDR3 bases are TGTGCCAGCAGCTCCCTCCCAAGTGCCGGGGTGCAGTACTTC. This encodes CASSSLPSAGVQYF.

The chain joins TRBV5-1 to TRBJ2-5; TRBD1 aligns across 7 bases. The CDR3 is made up of 14 amino acids. V lost 3 bases, J lost 5 bases, and 7 bases stayed unmatched. Germline CDR1 and CDR2: SGHRS and YFSETQ. CDR3 sequence reads: CASSSLQGLETQYF. The CDR3 coding sequence is TGCGCCAGCAGCTCCCTACAGGGGTTGGAGACCCAGTACTTC.

This chain links TRBV19 with TRBJ2-1, with TRBD2 identical over 14 bases. Germline trimming cut 10 bases from V and 9 bases from J; bases unmatched to any gene: 8. Germline V gives CDR1 LNHDA, CDR2 SQIVND (reference sequence). This CDR3 spans 14 amino acids. Here the CDR3 reads CATRLAGGPGEQFF. CDR3 nucleotide sequence: TGTGCCACCCGACTAGCGGGAGGGCCAGGTGAGCAGTTCTTC.

In its sample, this clone was seen a few times. The CDR3 sequence: CASSPRGGRDTGELFF. DNA for the CDR3: TGTGCCAGCAGCCCCCGAGGAGGGAGAGACACCGGGGAGCTGTTTTTT. J is TRBJ2-2 and V is TRBV7-9; possible D gene TRBD2, 6 bases. V lost 5 bases and J 3 bases, leaving 16 bases between the germline ends. The germline V gene has CDR1 SEHNR and CDR2 FQNEAQ (reference sequence). This CDR3 contains 16 residues.

The chain employs TRBV7-6 and TRBJ1-2, with no clear D. The CDR3 consists of 14 residues. V lost 4 bases, J lost 2 bases, and 11 bases lay in between. From germline, CDR1 is SGHVS and CDR2 FNYEAQ. CDR3 sequence: CASSSLHGNYGYTF. In DNA form, the CDR3 reads TGTGCCAGCAGCTCATTACACGGGAACTATGGCTACACCTTC.

CDR3: CAWSSDRVGIQYF. CDR3 sequence (DNA): TGTGCCTGGAGTTCTGACAGGGTGGGCATTCAGTACTTC. The chain recombines TRBV30 with TRBJ2-4; 7 nucleotides align to TRBD1. Germline CDR1 is GTSNPN and CDR2 is SVGIG (reference sequence). The V gene end was trimmed by 2 bases and the J gene end by 9 bases; junction bases not matched to a gene: 7. This CDR3 comprises 13 residues.

DNA for the CDR3: TGTGCCAGCAGCGTGTCTAGCGGGAGGGGTGAGCAGTTCTTC. Translation gives CASSVSSGRGEQFF. This chain links TRBV9 with TRBJ2-1, with 12 bases matching TRBD2. J was trimmed by 9 bases and V by 2 bases; bases with no gene match: 3. From germline, CDR1 is SGDLS and CDR2 YYNGEE. This CDR3 contains 14 residues.

The rearrangement joins TRBV5-5 to TRBJ2-2; D call uncertain. V was clipped by 0 bases and J by 9 bases, with 9 bases between them. CDR1 and CDR2 (germline): SGHKS, YYEKEE (reference sequence). This CDR3 has 13 amino acids. The CDR3 sequence is CASSLAATRELFF. In DNA, the CDR3 is TGTGCCAGCAGCTTGGCCGCAACTCGGGAGCTGTTTTTT.

V is TRBV4-1 and J is TRBJ2-7; TRBD2 matches at 12 bases. The CDR3 sequence is 18 residues long. Per germline, CDR1 MGHRA and CDR2 YSYEKL. J lost 0 bases, V lost 1 base, and 7 bases had no gene match. The CDR3 DNA reads as TGCGCCAGCAGCCAAGGGGCTAGCGGGAGGGGGAGCTCCTACGAGCAGTACTTC. It specifies CASSQGASGRGSSYEQYF.

A few counts support this clone. The chain joins TRBV4-1 to TRBJ2-7; 11 bases are shared with TRBD2. V gave up 4 bases and J gave up 3 bases; unmatched junction bases: 8. There are 16 residues in the CDR3. Germline CDR1 MGHRA, CDR2 YSYEKL. The CDR3 region is CASSRPTSGANYEQYF. CDR3 coding DNA: TGCGCCAGCAGCCGCCCGACTAGCGGGGCTAACTACGAGCAGTACTTC.

This clone has only a few counts. V and J are TRBV5-1 and TRBJ2-5, with 7 bases aligning to TRBD2. Germline V gives CDR1 SGHRS, CDR2 YFSETQ. The CDR3 consists of 15 residues. V gave up 0 bases and J gave up 3 bases; unmatched junction bases: 5. The CDR3: CASSLGAGLKETQYF. The DNA of the CDR3 is TGCGCCAGCAGCTTGGGAGCGGGACTCAAAGAGACCCAGTACTTC.

This rearrangement joins TRBV7-9 to TRBJ1-1; D may be TRBD1 (5 bases). This CDR3 spans 13 amino acids. V dropped 6 bases and J dropped 4 bases, with 12 bases sitting between them. Looked up from germline, CDR1 is SEHNR and CDR2 is FQNEAQ (reference sequence). In nucleotides, the CDR3 is TGTGCCAGCAGGGCCTCAGACAGCACTGAAGCTTTCTTT. It is translated as CASRASDSTEAFF.

The chain carries TRBV5-1 and TRBJ2-7; a weak D match, TRBD1 (5 bases). Germline V gene lookup returns CDR1 SGHRS and CDR2 YFSETQ. The CDR3 has 12 amino acids. V lost 5 bases, J lost 2 bases, and 8 bases lay in between. The CDR3 nucleotides are TGCGCCAGCAGGGGGCAGACCTACGAGCAGTACTTC. Protein: CASRGQTYEQYF.

About this clone itself: Other DNA variants within this sample encode the same CDR3. This chain links TRBV28 with TRBJ2-6; D is perhaps TRBD1 (6 bases). This CDR3 is 15 amino acids long. Germline CDR1 is MDHEN and CDR2 is SYDVKM. Trimming shortened V by 5 bases and J by 4 bases, and 12 bases separated the two germline ends. The CDR3: CASSPPGAGANVLTF. In DNA form, the CDR3 reads TGTGCCAGCAGTCCCCCAGGGGCCGGGGCCAACGTCCTGACTTTC.

The CDR3 coding sequence is TGTGCCAGCACCACCGAGTCGTTCACTGAAGCTTTCTTT. It translates to CASTTESFTEAFF. The V call is TRBV6-5, the J call TRBJ1-1; D call uncertain. V was shortened by 7 bases and J by 4 bases, with 13 bases between the two germline ends. Germline V CDR1 and CDR2: MNHEY, SVGAGI. The CDR3 sequence is 13 residues long.

Worth noting for this clone: The sample contains more than one DNA sequence encoding this CDR3. This rearrangement joins TRBV6-1 to TRBJ1-1; 8 bases agree with TRBD1. Germline CDR1 reads MNHNS; CDR2 reads SASEGT. The V gene end was trimmed by 6 bases and the J gene end by 4 bases; junction bases not matched to a gene: 7. The length of the CDR3 is 14 residues. The CDR3 DNA is TGTGCCAGCAGCGTAGGACAGGGAAGCACTGAAGCTTTCTTT. This sequence encodes CASSVGQGSTEAFF.

Comment on this clone: Given a much more abundant clone one base away, this may be a read error. In the same sample, other DNA sequences code for this CDR3. This chain joins TRBV2 and TRBJ2-7, with D unclear. The CDR3 extends over 12 amino acids. Germline V lookup: CDR1 SNHLY, CDR2 FYNNEI. Trimming pared 4 bases from V and 0 bases from J, leaving 4 bases between. CDR3 sequence (DNA): TGTGCCAGCAGTGTGAGCTCCTACGAGCAGTACTTC. Its protein product is CASSVSSYEQYF.

The gene calls are TRBV28 and TRBJ2-5; 9 nucleotides match TRBD2. This CDR3 has 16 residues. The J segment lost 4 bases and the V segment lost 2 bases, leaving 8 bases of the junction unmatched. Germline CDR1 is MDHEN and CDR2 is SYDVKM. The CDR3 coding sequence is TGTGCCAGCAGTTTAGGGGGGCTAGCGGGAATAGAGACCCAGTACTTC. Translation gives CASSLGGLAGIETQYF.

V and J are TRBV20-1 and TRBJ2-7, with D possibly matching TRBD1 (6 bases). The CDR3 spans 11 residues. CDR1 and CDR2 (germline): DFQATT, SNEGSKA (reference sequence). Trimming took off 5 bases at V and 4 bases at J, with 9 bases between the two ends. The DNA for the CDR3 is TGCAGTGCTGGTACAGGGTACGAGCAGTACTTC. This gives the protein CSAGTGYEQYF.

V and J are TRBV7-2 and TRBJ2-1, with 9 bases matching TRBD2. This CDR3 has 14 residues. CDR1 and CDR2 from the germline V gene are SGHTA and FQGNSA. V lost 5 bases and J lost 7; bases outside the gene matches: 6. The CDR3 loop is CASSAQAGGNEQFF. As DNA, the CDR3 is TGTGCCAGCAGCGCACAAGCGGGGGGAAATGAGCAGTTCTTC. Drawing the rest from reference TRBV7-2 and TRBJ2-1, the complete variable domain is GAGVSQSPSNKVTEKGKDVELRCDPISGHTALYWYRQSLGQGLEFLIYFQGNSAPDKSGLPSDRFSAERTGGSVSTLTIQRTQQEDSAVYLCASSAQAGGNEQFFGPGTRLTVL.

This clone was detected a few times. The V and J genes are TRBV1 and TRBJ2-1; the listed D gene, TRBD1, was not tested against the DNA. TRBV1 constitutes a pseudogene. This CDR3 comprises 14 residues. The CDR3 nucleotides are TGCACCAGCAGCCCGGGACACTCCTACAATGAGCAGTTCTTC. Encoded protein: CTSSPGHSYNEQFF.